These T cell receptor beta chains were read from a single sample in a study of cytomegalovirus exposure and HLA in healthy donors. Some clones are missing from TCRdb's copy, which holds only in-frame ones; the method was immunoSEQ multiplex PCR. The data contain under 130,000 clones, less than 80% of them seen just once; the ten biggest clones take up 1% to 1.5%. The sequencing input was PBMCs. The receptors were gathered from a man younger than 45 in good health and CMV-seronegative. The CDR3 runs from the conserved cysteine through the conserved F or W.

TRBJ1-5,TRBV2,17,CASSERDDDGSNQPQHF
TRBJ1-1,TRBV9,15,CASSVAPGGRTEAFF
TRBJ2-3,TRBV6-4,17,CASSDSSSGGGTDTQYF
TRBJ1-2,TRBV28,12,CASSLFADGYTF
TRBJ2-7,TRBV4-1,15,CASSQGLAAHYEQYF
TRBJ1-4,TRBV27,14,CASRPTGGFEKLFF
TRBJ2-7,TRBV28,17,CASSSSLDSGSSYEQYF
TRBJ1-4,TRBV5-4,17,CASSSGQGVGTNEKLFF
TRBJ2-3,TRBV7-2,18,CASTIWASGGQFTDTQYF
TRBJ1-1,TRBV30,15,CAWRNRVTWNTEAFF
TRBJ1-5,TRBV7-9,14,CASSFTSPAGFQHF
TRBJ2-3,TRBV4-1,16,CASSRVSGGGTDTQYF
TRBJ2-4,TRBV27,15,CASSNPTGGKNIQYF
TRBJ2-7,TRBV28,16,CASTRDSGSAAYEQYF
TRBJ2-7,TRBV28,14,CASSSASVSYEQYF
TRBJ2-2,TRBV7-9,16,CASSLVRGPYTGELFF
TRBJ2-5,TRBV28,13,CASRGSRPETQYF
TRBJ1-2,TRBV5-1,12,CASSLVGVGYTF
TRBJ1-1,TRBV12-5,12,CASGWGGTEAFF
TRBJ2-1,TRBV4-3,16,CASSLYTGTSAGGQFF
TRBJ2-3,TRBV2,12,CASMRGTDTQYF
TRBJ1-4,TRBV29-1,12,CSASGTGEKLFF
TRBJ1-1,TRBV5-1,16,CASSLGGGLMNTEAFF
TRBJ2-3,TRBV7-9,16,CASSLSSTVSTDTQYF
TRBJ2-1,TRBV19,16,CASSIPGLAGGDEQFF